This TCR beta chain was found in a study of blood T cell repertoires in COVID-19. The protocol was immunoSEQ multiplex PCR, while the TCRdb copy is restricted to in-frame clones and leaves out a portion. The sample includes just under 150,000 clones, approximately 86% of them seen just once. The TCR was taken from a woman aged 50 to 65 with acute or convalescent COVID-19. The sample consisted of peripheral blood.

CDR3 in DNA: TGTGCCAGCAGCTTACAGGGGTTGGGAAAACTGTTTTTT. Translated, it gives CASSLQGLGKLFF. The V gene is TRBV7-8, the J gene TRBJ1-4, with D maybe TRBD1 (6 bases). CDR1 SGHVS and CDR2 FQNEAQ come from the germline V gene. The length of the CDR3 is 13 residues. V shed 2 bases and J shed 10 bases, with 11 bases lying between them.